Presented here are 22 T cell receptor beta chains from one specimen sequenced in a study of CD8 T cells in Susac syndrome. The authors reverse transcribed roughly 0.5 to 1 ug RNA with random hexamers. MiXCR, run by TCRdb on the immunoSEQ multiplex PCR reads, gives a single entry per CDR3 protein. The profile covers roughly 140,000 distinct CDR3 sequences, with 94% appearing a single time and approximately 0.3% taken by the ten largest. Sequenced sample: CD8+ T cells from PBMCs. The receptors were gathered from a human donor in good health.

The J gene is TRBJ1-4, the V gene TRBV4-3; 10 positions agree with TRBD1. The germline V gene encodes CDR1 LGHNA and CDR2 YSLEER. The CDR3 length is 17 residues. Trimming at V came to 0 bases and at J to 8 bases, leaving 9 bases not matched to a gene. The CDR3, as DNA: TGCGCCAGCAGCCAAGATGGTCCCGGGACAGGGGAGGAAAAACTGTTTTTT. As protein: CASSQDGPGTGEEKLFF.

The genes are TRBV30 and TRBJ2-7; TRBD1 matches 8 bases. Trimming removed 3 bases from V and 6 bases from J; junction bases left unmatched: 4. The CDR3 runs to 12 residues. Germline CDR1 GTSNPN, CDR2 SVGIG (reference sequence). CDR3 protein: CAWSQTGGEQYF. CDR3 nucleotides: TGTGCCTGGAGCCAAACAGGGGGCGAGCAGTACTTC.

V is TRBV12-5 and J is TRBJ2-2, with D possibly matching TRBD1 (6 bases). The CDR3 extends over 12 amino acids. Looked up from germline, CDR1 is LGHNT and CDR2 is FRNRAP. Trimming stripped 8 bases from V and 7 bases from J, with 11 bases between. CDR3 residues: CASQGLGGELFF. The CDR3 nucleotides read TGTGCTAGTCAGGGGCTCGGCGGGGAGCTGTTTTTT.

The V call is TRBV20-1, the J call TRBJ2-1; TRBD2 aligns across 10 bases. CDR1 is DFQATT and CDR2 is SNEGSKA in the germline V gene (reference sequence). This CDR3 comprises 16 residues. V lost 3 bases and J lost 2; bases outside the gene matches: 7. The CDR3 reads CSARVLAGYTYNEQFF. The DNA of the CDR3 is TGCAGTGCTAGGGTACTAGCGGGATACACCTACAATGAGCAGTTCTTC.

The chain joins TRBV7-9 to TRBJ2-1, with 7 bases that match TRBD1. Germline CDR1 and CDR2: SEHNR and FQNEAQ (reference sequence). With 5 bases clipped from V and 6 bases from J, the junction kept 10 bases outside the gene matches. The CDR3 extends over 15 amino acids. CDR3 sequence reads: CASSPRTGTTNEQFF. In nucleotides, the CDR3 is TGTGCCAGCAGCCCCCGGACAGGTACGACCAATGAGCAGTTCTTC.

This chain connects TRBV29-1 to TRBJ1-1, with D possibly matching TRBD1 (5 bases). This CDR3 comprises 16 residues. Per the germline V gene, CDR1 is SQVTM and CDR2 is ANQGSEA. Trimming removed 0 bases at V and 4 bases at J, with 18 bases between. CDR3 region: CSVEDLGENGGTEAFF. In DNA, the CDR3 is TGCAGCGTTGAAGATCTAGGGGAAAACGGTGGCACTGAAGCTTTCTTT.

J is TRBJ2-3 and V is TRBV20-1; 8 bases fit TRBD1. Germline CDR1 reads DFQATT; CDR2 reads SNEGSKA (reference sequence). The trim removed 5 bases at V and 11 bases at J, leaving 6 bases unmatched. The CDR3 consists of 11 residues. The CDR3 sequence: CSAFDRGEQYF. The DNA for the CDR3 is TGCAGTGCTTTCGACAGGGGTGAGCAGTATTTT.

The table lists this clonotype with a few counts. The CDR3 nucleotides read TGTGCCACCAGCAGAGACGAGACCCAGTACTTC. Translated: CATSRDETQYF. This chain uses TRBV15 with TRBJ2-5, with unresolved D. Germline lookup yields CDR1 LNHNV and CDR2 YYDKDF (reference sequence). The V end lost 0 bases, the J end lost 5 bases, and 1 base lay between the germline ends. The CDR3 spans 11 residues.

This clonotype was recorded only once. The rearrangement uses TRBV11-2 and TRBJ2-1; D remains ambiguous. Trimming removed 2 bases from V and 4 bases from J, with 3 bases in between. CDR3 length: 12 amino acids. CDR1 and CDR2 from the germline V gene are SGHAT and FQNNGV. CDR3 protein: CASSLFYNEQFF. In nucleotides, the CDR3 is TGTGCCAGCAGCTTATTTTACAATGAGCAGTTCTTC.

The rearrangement uses TRBV28 and TRBJ2-1; 11 bases fit TRBD2. V shed 4 bases, J shed 7 bases, and the junction held 3 bases outside the gene matches. The CDR3 has 14 residues. Germline V gene data show CDR1 as MDHEN and CDR2 as SYDVKM. The CDR3 coding sequence is TGTGCCAGCAGTTCTTTAGCGGGAGGGAATGAGCAGTTCTTC. The encoded protein is CASSSLAGGNEQFF.

This clonotype was picked up one time. The chain links TRBV3-1 to TRBJ2-7, with D unresolved. V was pared by 3 bases and J by 4 bases, with 10 bases between. Germline assignment: CDR1 LGHDT and CDR2 YNNKEL (reference sequence). This CDR3 is 13 amino acids long. This chain's CDR3 is CASSHTLGYEQYF. The CDR3 DNA sequence: TGTGCCAGCAGCCACACCCTTGGGTACGAGCAGTACTTC.

This clonotype was recorded only once. The chain couples TRBV7-6 to TRBJ2-3, with 16 bases matching TRBD2. The germline V gene encodes CDR1 SGHVS and CDR2 FNYEAQ. Losses at the gene ends were 1 base for V and 3 bases for J; bases not matched to a gene: 4. The CDR3 has 18 residues. CDR3 coding DNA: TGTGCCAGCAGCTTAGGGGGACTAGCGGGAGGGAGGACAGATACGCAGTATTTT. This gives the protein CASSLGGLAGGRTDTQYF.

The V gene is TRBV7-9, the J gene TRBJ2-7; D gene ambiguous. Germline assignment: CDR1 SEHNR and CDR2 FQNEAQ (reference sequence). This CDR3 spans 12 amino acids. With 6 bases removed from V and 6 bases from J, the gap between germline ends came to 12 bases. This CDR3 reads CASRDHTSEQYF. CDR3 DNA: TGTGCCAGCAGAGACCATACCTCCGAGCAGTACTTC.

V usage is TRBV6-2 or TRBV6-3 and J usage is TRBJ1-1; no definite D call. The length of the CDR3 is 11 residues. V was trimmed by 7 bases and J by 6 bases, leaving 9 bases between them. Germline V gene data show CDR1 as MNHEY and CDR2 as SVGEGT. This chain's CDR3 is CASIRGPEAFF. Here the CDR3 DNA reads TGTGCCAGCATCAGAGGGCCTGAAGCTTTCTTT.

This clonotype turned up a few times. The chain employs TRBV15 and TRBJ2-7; D is undetermined. The ends were cut back, 0 bases at V and 5 bases at J, with 5 bases in the middle. The CDR3 runs to 12 residues. CDR1 is LNHNV, CDR2 YYDKDF, per germline (reference sequence). The CDR3 spells CATSRDNHEQYF. The DNA for the CDR3 is TGTGCCACCAGCAGAGATAATCACGAGCAGTACTTC.

J is TRBJ1-2 and V is TRBV11-2, with unresolved D. The length of the CDR3 is 11 residues. Germline V gives CDR1 SGHAT, CDR2 FQNNGV. The V gene lost 5 bases and the J gene lost 6 bases, with 7 bases spanning the gap. The CDR3 here is CASSRTDGYTF. The CDR3 region has the DNA TGTGCCAGCAGCCGGACGGATGGCTACACCTTC.

The chain uses TRBV14 and TRBJ2-1; 9 nucleotides line up with TRBD2. This CDR3 is built from 16 residues. Losses at the gene ends were 1 base for V and 4 bases for J; bases not matched to a gene: 5. CDR1 is SGHDN and CDR2 is FVKESK in the germline V gene. CDR3 region: CASSQVGGRVYNEQFF. DNA for the CDR3: TGTGCCAGCAGCCAAGTGGGCGGGAGGGTATACAATGAGCAGTTCTTC.

V is TRBV28 and J is TRBJ2-1; D ambiguous. The CDR3 spans 12 residues. Germline V lookup: CDR1 MDHEN, CDR2 SYDVKM. The V gene lost 5 bases and the J gene lost 5 bases, with 7 bases spanning the gap. The CDR3 bases are TGTGCCAGCAGTAGAAACCACAATGAGCAGTTCTTC. It is translated as CASSRNHNEQFF. The full variable domain, in which reference TRBV28 and TRBJ2-1 provide the parts outside the CDR3, is DVKVTQSSRYLVKRTGEKVFLECVQDMDHENMFWYRQDPGLGLRLIYFSYDVKMKEKGDIPEGYSVSREKKERFSLILESASTNQTSMYLCASSRNHNEQFFGPGTRLTVL.

This clonotype was observed a single time. This chain joins TRBV27 and TRBJ2-1, with TRBD2 identical over 7 bases. The germline CDR1 and CDR2 sequences are MNHEY and SMNVEV (reference sequence). This CDR3 contains 13 residues. V dropped 6 bases and J dropped 5; count of bases not matched to a gene: 4. CDR3 bases: TGTGCCAGCAGCACTAGCGCGGACAATGAGCAGTTCTTC. It translates to CASSTSADNEQFF.

This chain uses TRBV11-2 with TRBJ2-1; D is perhaps TRBD2 (5 bases). The germline V gene has CDR1 SGHAT and CDR2 FQNNGV. CDR3 length equals 14 residues. Trimming took off 1 base at V and 6 bases at J, with 10 bases between the two ends. The CDR3 region is CASSLVSGRNEQFF. The CDR3 nucleotides read TGTGCCAGCAGCTTAGTGAGCGGTCGCAATGAGCAGTTCTTC.

The chain employs TRBV29-1 and TRBJ2-2, with no clear D. Germline V gives CDR1 SQVTM, CDR2 ANQGSEA. The CDR3 has 12 residues. V was clipped by 4 bases and J by 4 bases, with 7 bases between them. Here the CDR3 reads CSVVWGTGELFF. DNA for the CDR3: TGCAGCGTTGTATGGGGCACCGGGGAGCTGTTTTTT.

The chain couples TRBV19 to TRBJ1-5; weak D call: TRBD1 (5 bases). Trimming pared 3 bases from V and 3 bases from J, leaving 9 bases between. Germline V lookup: CDR1 LNHDA, CDR2 SQIVND (reference sequence). The CDR3 sequence is 14 residues long. The CDR3 bases are TGTGCCAGTAGTATCGGACACATCAATCAGCCCCAGCATTTT. Translated: CASSIGHINQPQHF.